These T cell receptor beta chains were read from a single sample in a study of response to subunit inactivated influenza vaccine. TCRdb itself ran the RT-PCR reads through MiXCR, one entry per CDR3 protein. The repertoire has hundreds of thousands of distinct CDR3 sequences, 15% to 20% of them found once; the top ten carry approximately 10%. Here the sequenced sample was PBMCs from blood, taken about 5 days after vaccination. The receptors stem from a man aged 45-60 years who received an inactivated influenza vaccine. CDR3s leave out the opening cysteine and the closing phenylalanine or tryptophan. Each record gives: V gene, J gene, CDR3 protein.

V: TRBV20-1; J: TRBJ1-2; CDR3: SARALANYGYT
V: TRBV20-1; J: TRBJ1-5; CDR3: SARQIYSNQPQH
V: TRBV10-3; J: TRBJ2-2; CDR3: AISESLINTGELF
V: TRBV9; J: TRBJ1-3; CDR3: ASSESGLSGNTIY
V: TRBV7-6; J: TRBJ2-7; CDR3: ASSLVSGTGGYEQY
V: TRBV12-3/TRBV12-4; J: TRBJ1-1; CDR3: ASSLRGGVNTEAF
V: TRBV7-2; J: TRBJ2-5; CDR3: ASSLGGGDQETQY
V: TRBV20-1; J: TRBJ2-1; CDR3: SASASGKGEQF
V: TRBV5-1; J: TRBJ1-1; CDR3: ASSRLRPANTEAF
V: TRBV20-1; J: TRBJ2-3; CDR3: SVDRGPDPDTQY
V: TRBV5-1; J: TRBJ2-7; CDR3: ASSFDTYEQY
V: TRBV10-3; J: TRBJ1-1; CDR3: AITRGADTEAF
V: TRBV20-1; J: TRBJ2-5; CDR3: SARVLGGQAQY
V: TRBV20-1; J: TRBJ2-7; CDR3: SASWTYEQY
V: TRBV5-5; J: TRBJ1-5; CDR3: ASSLDRLGPFQPQH
V: TRBV20-1; J: TRBJ2-5; CDR3: SASREFRETQY
V: TRBV18; J: TRBJ1-3; CDR3: ASSRPQGSGNTIY
V: TRBV2; J: TRBJ1-1; CDR3: ASSSSQTNTEAF
V: TRBV12-3/TRBV12-4; J: TRBJ2-2; CDR3: ASSLDRGQAGELF
V: TRBV10-3; J: TRBJ2-3; CDR3: AISGYAGGRTDTQY
V: TRBV5-6; J: TRBJ1-6; CDR3: ASSLGGAGGSPLH
V: TRBV28; J: TRBJ2-4; CDR3: ASSPRGWTGPKNIQY
V: TRBV9; J: TRBJ1-1; CDR3: ASSVGTGNTEAF
V: TRBV27; J: TRBJ2-3; CDR3: ASSSLLAGGYDTQY
V: TRBV5-2; J: TRBJ2-3; CDR3: AMGPGDITDTQY
V: TRBV7-2; J: TRBJ2-7; CDR3: ASSFTVGQAYEQY
V: TRBV4-3; J: TRBJ2-5; CDR3: ASSPQWDRGPETQY
V: TRBV7-9; J: TRBJ2-1; CDR3: ASSLASWALGSNEQF
V: TRBV6-2/TRBV6-3; J: TRBJ2-3; CDR3: ASSYERLDTQY
V: TRBV12-3/TRBV12-4; J: TRBJ2-7; CDR3: ASSKTGLTYEQY
V: TRBV5-1; J: TRBJ1-6; CDR3: ASSFEGRNSPLH
V: TRBV7-2; J: TRBJ2-2; CDR3: ASSLAGGINTGELF
V: TRBV6-2/TRBV6-3; J: TRBJ2-5; CDR3: ASSRTGGSETQY
V: TRBV12-3/TRBV12-4; J: TRBJ1-6; CDR3: ASSLTRSVYNSPLH
V: TRBV29-1; J: TRBJ2-1; CDR3: SVESYYNEQF